The rows below give T cell receptor beta chains drawn from one sample of a study of cytomegalovirus exposure and HLA in healthy donors. This table comes from immunoSEQ multiplex PCR, and its TCRdb copy is limited to in-frame clones, with some not included. This sample yields 180,000 or so clones, of which over 75% are seen a single time; about 9.3% belongs to the top ten. The sample taken for sequencing was PBMCs. All receptors come from a man younger than 30 in good health and CMV-seropositive. Each CDR3 is given with its conserved first and last residue. The D gene is left open where the match is weak. The listing skips clone size in some rows; elsewhere it reads once, few, many or a size class.

>TRBD1|NA|TRBJ1-2|TRBV5-8
TGTGCCAGCAGCATGAGACAGGGGTCCCTAGATGGCTACACCTTC
CASSMRQGSLDGYTF
>NA|NA|TRBJ1-2|TRBV6-5
TGTGCCAGCCGCAACGGGGGGCCCGCTGGCTACACCTTC
CASRNGGPAGYTF
>NA|NA|TRBJ2-7|TRBV18
TGTGCCAGCTCACTCACCAGCATACAGGGCGGAGAGCAGTACTTC
CASSLTSIQGGEQYF
>NA|NA|TRBJ1-4|TRBV7-9
TGTGCCAGCAGCCCTATGGGTCAGAGGGCCCGTTTT
CASSPMGQRARF
>NA|NA|TRBJ2-7|TRBV6-1
TGTGCCAGCAGATTAACCAGTAACTACGAGCAGTACTTC
CASRLTSNYEQYF
>TRBD1|NA|TRBJ1-2|TRBV10-3
TGTGCCATCCCCCGTTTCCGACAGGGAGCGGTTGTGGATGGCTACACCTTC
CAIPRFRQGAVVDGYTF
>NA|NA|TRBJ2-5|TRBV30
TGTGCCTGGAATCTGAGGCTATTAGAGACCCAGTACTTC
CAWNLRLLETQYF
>TRBD1|NA|TRBJ2-7|TRBV6-5
TGTGCCAGCAATAACCGGGACAGGATGGAATACGAGCAGTACTTC
CASNNRDRMEYEQYF
>TRBD1|NA|TRBJ2-5|TRBV5-1
TGCGCCAGCAGCGCCGGACAGGCCCAAGAGACCCAGTACTTC
CASSAGQAQETQYF
>NA|NA|TRBJ1-4|TRBV9
TGTGCCAGCAGCGTAGAGATAAGTAGATATGAAAAACTGTTTTTT
CASSVEISRYEKLFF
>NA|once|TRBJ2-5|TRBV5-4
TGTGCCAGCAGCCCAGGGGGACTCCAAGAGACCCAGTACTTC
CASSPGGLQETQYF
>NA|NA|TRBJ2-4|TRBV7-8
TGTGCCAGCAGCTTAGAGGCCCTTCGCGGGGCCAAGAACATTCAGTACTTC
CASSLEALRGAKNIQYF
>TRBD2|NA|TRBJ2-7|TRBV27
TGTGCCAGCAGCTCCGGACTAGCGGGGGGCTCCTACGAGCAGTACTTC
CASSSGLAGGSYEQYF
>NA|NA|TRBJ2-6|TRBV5-4
TGTGCCAGCAGCTTGGCCGGTTCTGGGGCCAACGTCCTGACTTTC
CASSLAGSGANVLTF
>TRBD1|NA|TRBJ1-2|TRBV30
TGTGCCTGGAGTGTTATACAGGGGGCGGGCGGCTACACCTTC
CAWSVIQGAGGYTF
>NA|NA|TRBJ1-2|TRBV5-4
TGTGCCAGCAGGGCGTCACTAAAAATTTATGGCTACACCTTC
CASRASLKIYGYTF
>TRBD1|few|TRBJ1-1|TRBV4-3
TGCGCCAGCAGCCTACAGGGGGGGAGGGTCACTGAAGCTTTCTTT
CASSLQGGRVTEAFF
>TRBD2|NA|TRBJ2-1|TRBV28
TGTGCCAGCAGTAAAGCGGGGGGGAAGTACAATGAGCAGTTCTTC
CASSKAGGKYNEQFF
>TRBD2|NA|TRBJ2-4|TRBV9
TGTGCCAGCAGTCAGCTGGGAGGGACTAAAAACATTCAGTACTTC
CASSQLGGTKNIQYF
>NA|NA|TRBJ2-7|TRBV20-1
TGCAGTGCTAGTGGAGGGGCCGAGCAGTACTTC
CSASGGAEQYF
>NA|NA|TRBJ2-1|TRBV9
TGTGCCAGCAGCTCCGGGGGTAGCTCCTACAATGAGCAGTTCTTC
CASSSGGSSYNEQFF
>TRBD2|NA|TRBJ2-2|TRBV4-3
TGCGCCAGCAGCCAAGAAAGGAGCGGGGGGGCCACCGGGGAGCTGTTTTTT
CASSQERSGGATGELFF
>NA|NA|TRBJ1-1|TRBV9
TGTGCCAGCACCCTAGGGGCGGACACTGAAGCTTTCTTT
CASTLGADTEAFF
>NA|NA|TRBJ1-2|TRBV4-3
TGCGCCAGCAGCCCCGACGGGGGGGGCACCCCTAACTATGGCTACACCTTC
CASSPDGGGTPNYGYTF
>TRBD2|NA|TRBJ2-7|TRBV7-7
TGTGCCAGCAGCCCAGGACGGGAGGACGAGCAGTACTTC
CASSPGREDEQYF
>NA|NA|TRBJ2-4|TRBV19
TGTGCCAGTACAGGGGGGAACATTCAGTACTTC
CASTGGNIQYF
>NA|few|TRBJ1-1|TRBV30
TGTGCCTGGGTAGCCCTCTTTAGGCAGGGTGGTGAGGCTTTCTTT
CAWVALFRQGGEAFF
>NA|NA|TRBJ2-1|TRBV6-5
TGTGCCAGCAGTTACCAACTACAGGGCTACAATGAGCAGTTCTTC
CASSYQLQGYNEQFF
>TRBD1|NA|TRBJ1-4|TRBV15
TGTGCCACCAGCGTGAGGGACAGGATTAATGAAAAACTGTTTTTT
CATSVRDRINEKLFF
>NA|NA|TRBJ2-1|TRBV18
TGTGCCAGCTCACCTGCGGCTTTCCCTTCAAATGAGCAGTTCTTC
CASSPAAFPSNEQFF
>TRBD2|NA|TRBJ2-2|TRBV27
TGTGCCAGCAGACGGGGGGCCGGGGAGCTGTTTTTT
CASRRGAGELFF
>NA|NA|TRBJ2-7|TRBV10-3
TGTGCCATCAGTGAGTCGAGCCTCCCCCGGAACCCTCAGAGACAGGAATCTTACGAGCAGTACTTC
CAISESSLPRNPQRQESYEQYF
>NA|NA|TRBJ1-3|TRBV30
TGTGCCTGGAGTGTAGCTTTGTCCGGAAACACCATATATTTT
CAWSVALSGNTIYF
>TRBD2|NA|TRBJ2-5|TRBV2
TGTGCCAGCAGTGGCGGGACTAGGTGGTTAGCGCAGTACTTC
CASSGGTRWLAQYF
>TRBD1|NA|TRBJ1-6|TRBV4-3
TGCGCCAGCAGCCGGGGGACAGGAAGTAATTCACCCCTCCACTTT
CASSRGTGSNSPLHF
>TRBD1|NA|TRBJ2-4|TRBV10-2
TGCGCCAGCAGTGAAGGGGGCGGAAACATTCAGTACTTC
CASSEGGGNIQYF
>NA|few|TRBJ1-1|TRBV5-4
TGTGCCAGCAGCCCGGGGGGGGAGAACACTGAAGCTTTCTTT
CASSPGGENTEAFF
>TRBD2|NA|TRBJ2-1|TRBV19
TGTGCCAGTAGTATAGAGGGACTAGCGGGGGCCTCCTACAATGAGCAGTTCTTC
CASSIEGLAGASYNEQFF